Sequencing of this TCR beta chain was carried out in a study of blood T cells in healthy people across ages. Using a J-beta primer mix together with a sample-barcoded 5' primer, a second PCR was run for roughly 6 to 12 cycles. MiXCR, applied by TCRdb to the 5' RACE reads, yields one record per CDR3 protein. The sample has around 1,800,000 distinct CDR3 sequences, about two fifths seen once. V lost 4 bases to trimming and J lost 8 bases, with 19 bases between them. The CDR3 has 15 residues. The germline CDR1 and CDR2 sequences are SGHTA and FQGNSA. About this clonotype: Possible read error: a much larger clone is one base away.

Ten milliliters of peripheral blood were drawn from each donor into EDTA-treated tubes. The study isolated at least 7 million PBMCs from each sample. The chain carries TRBV7-2 and TRBJ2-3; D is unclear. The clonotype originates from a human donor in good health. Specimen: blood. The CDR3, as DNA: TGTGCCAGCAGCTCTACCTCTTTGGAGACCTCTACGCAGTATTTT. Translation gives CASSSTSLETSTQYF.